This T cell receptor beta chain derives from a study of neurological immune-mediated disorders. The time point here: longitudinal time-point 3. Among the participants, healthy controls were blood bank volunteers in Maryland, USA. Points from the study as a whole: Expanded clones shared no identical CDR3 amino acid sequences across subjects, which suggested private TCR-beta repertoires in all groups.

The V and J ends lost 2 bases and 4 bases, in that order; junction bases with no gene match: 6. This CDR3 comprises 16 residues. CDR1 and CDR2 (germline): SGHVS, FNYEAQ. Synthesis of cDNA was accomplished via 5'RACE employing 10-nucleotide random UMIs. TCRdb re-called the 5' RACE reads through MiXCR, storing one row per CDR3 protein. The sample shows tens of thousands of distinct CDR3 sequences, roughly 14% of them seen only once. In the case of this clonotype: Its antigen is unknown.

The chain joins TRBV7-6 to TRBJ2-2, with 8 bases matching TRBD2. The sample consisted of PBMCs. This clonotype was sampled from a man aged 25-45 years in good health. CDR3 in amino acids: CASSLIREGLTGELFF. CDR3 in DNA: TGTGCCAGCAGCTTAATACGGGAGGGCCTCACCGGGGAGCTGTTTTTT.